Many counts were recorded for the clone carrying this T cell receptor (beta chain). TCR beta CDR3 regions were amplified from RNA transcripts. During a first-round RT-PCR of the TCR CDR3, the HTBI primer set was used. Each CDR3 protein gets one entry after TCRdb re-called the multiplex PCR reads with MiXCR. The sample consists of approximately 98,000 distinct CDR3 sequences, approximately 39% of them appearing once. This record comes from a study of T cells in Graves' hyperthyroidism and ophthalmopathy. The receptor comes from a woman aged 25 to 39 with Graves' hyperthyroidism. The sequenced material came from peripheral blood or thyroid tissue (not recorded which).

The CDR3 sequence is CASSLLTAGSGNTIYF. The CDR3 coding sequence is TGCGCCAGCAGCTTGTTAACCGCCGGCTCTGGAAACACCATATATTTT. The V gene is TRBV5-1, the J gene TRBJ1-3; D is unclear. There are 16 residues in the CDR3. Deletions cut 1 base from V and 0 bases from J, with 11 bases between. In germline, CDR1 is SGHRS, CDR2 YFSETQ. The variable domain in full, with the rest retrieved from reference TRBV5-1 and TRBJ1-3, is KAGVTQTPRYLIKTRGQQVTLSCSPISGHRSVSWYQQTPGQGLQFLFEYFSETQRNKGNFPGRFSGRQFSNSRSEMNVSTLELGDSALYLCASSLLTAGSGNTIYFGEGSWLTVV.